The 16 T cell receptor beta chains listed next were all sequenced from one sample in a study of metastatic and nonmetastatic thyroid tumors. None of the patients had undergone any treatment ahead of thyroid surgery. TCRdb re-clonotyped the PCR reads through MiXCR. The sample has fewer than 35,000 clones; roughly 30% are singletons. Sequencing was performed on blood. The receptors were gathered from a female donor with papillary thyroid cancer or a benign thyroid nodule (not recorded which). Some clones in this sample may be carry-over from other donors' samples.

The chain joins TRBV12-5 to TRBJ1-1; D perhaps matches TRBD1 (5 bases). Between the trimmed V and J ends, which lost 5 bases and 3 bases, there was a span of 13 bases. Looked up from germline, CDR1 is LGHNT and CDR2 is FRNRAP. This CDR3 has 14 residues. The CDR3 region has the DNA TGTGCTAGTGGTCCCCCGGGGGAGTACACTGAAGCTTTCTTT. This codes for CASGPPGEYTEAFF.

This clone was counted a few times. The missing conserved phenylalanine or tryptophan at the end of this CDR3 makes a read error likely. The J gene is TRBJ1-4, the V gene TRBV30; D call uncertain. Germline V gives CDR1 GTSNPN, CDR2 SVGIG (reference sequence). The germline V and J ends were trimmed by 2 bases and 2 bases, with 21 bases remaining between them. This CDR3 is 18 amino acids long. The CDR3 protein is CAWSHRGSGAHTNEKLFS. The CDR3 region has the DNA TGTGCCTGGAGTCATCGTGGGTCCGGAGCCCACACTAATGAAAAACTGTTTTCT.

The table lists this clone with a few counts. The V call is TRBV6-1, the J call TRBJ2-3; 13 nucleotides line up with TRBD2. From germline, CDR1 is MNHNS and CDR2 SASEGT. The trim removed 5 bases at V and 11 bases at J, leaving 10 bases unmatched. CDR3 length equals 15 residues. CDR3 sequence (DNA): TGTGCCAGCAGTAAACCCGGGACTAGCGGGGAGATGCAGTATTTT. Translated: CASSKPGTSGEMQYF.

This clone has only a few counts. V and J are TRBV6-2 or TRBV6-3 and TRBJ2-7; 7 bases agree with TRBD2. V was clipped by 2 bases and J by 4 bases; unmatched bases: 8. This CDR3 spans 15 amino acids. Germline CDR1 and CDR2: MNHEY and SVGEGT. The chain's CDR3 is CASSYRATGGYEQYF. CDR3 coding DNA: TGTGCCAGCAGTTACCGCGCGACGGGAGGATACGAGCAGTACTTC.

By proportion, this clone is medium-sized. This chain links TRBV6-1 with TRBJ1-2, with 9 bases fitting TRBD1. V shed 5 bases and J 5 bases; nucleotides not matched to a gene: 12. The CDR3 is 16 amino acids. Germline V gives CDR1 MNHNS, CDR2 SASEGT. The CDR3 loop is CASSPNGRGQGYGYTF. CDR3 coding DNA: TGTGCCAGCAGTCCAAACGGCCGGGGACAGGGATATGGCTACACCTTC.

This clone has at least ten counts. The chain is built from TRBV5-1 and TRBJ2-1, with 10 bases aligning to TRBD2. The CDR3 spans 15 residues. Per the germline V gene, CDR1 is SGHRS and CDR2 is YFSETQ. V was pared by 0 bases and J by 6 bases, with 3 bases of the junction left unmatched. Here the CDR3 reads CASSLGGLASNEQFF. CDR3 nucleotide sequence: TGCGCCAGCAGCTTGGGGGGACTAGCGTCCAATGAGCAGTTCTTC. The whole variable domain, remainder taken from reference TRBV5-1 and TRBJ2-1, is KAGVTQTPRYLIKTRGQQVTLSCSPISGHRSVSWYQQTPGQGLQFLFEYFSETQRNKGNFPGRFSGRQFSNSRSEMNVSTLELGDSALYLCASSLGGLASNEQFFGPGTRLTVL.

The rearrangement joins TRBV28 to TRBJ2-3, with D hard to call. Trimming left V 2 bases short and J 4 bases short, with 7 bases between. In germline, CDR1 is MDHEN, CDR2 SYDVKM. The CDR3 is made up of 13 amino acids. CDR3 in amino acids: CASSLTAPDTQYF. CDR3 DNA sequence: TGTGCCAGCAGTTTAACAGCGCCAGATACGCAGTATTTT. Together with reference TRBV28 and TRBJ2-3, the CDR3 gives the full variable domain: DVKVTQSSRYLVKRTGEKVFLECVQDMDHENMFWYRQDPGLGLRLIYFSYDVKMKEKGDIPEGYSVSREKKERFSLILESASTNQTSMYLCASSLTAPDTQYFGPGTRLTVL.

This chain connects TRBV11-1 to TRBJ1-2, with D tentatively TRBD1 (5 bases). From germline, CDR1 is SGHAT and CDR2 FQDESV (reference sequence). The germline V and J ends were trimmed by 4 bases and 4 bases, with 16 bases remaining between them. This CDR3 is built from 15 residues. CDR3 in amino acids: CASSSHSDTFYGYTF. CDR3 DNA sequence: TGTGCCAGCAGCTCGCATTCGGACACCTTCTATGGCTACACCTTC.

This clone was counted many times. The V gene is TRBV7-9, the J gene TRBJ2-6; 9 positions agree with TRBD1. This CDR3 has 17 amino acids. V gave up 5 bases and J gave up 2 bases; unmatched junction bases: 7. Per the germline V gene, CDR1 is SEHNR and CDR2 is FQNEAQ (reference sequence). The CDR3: CASSRTGVGTGANVLTF. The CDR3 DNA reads TGTGCCAGCAGCCGGACAGGGGTTGGGACTGGGGCCAACGTCCTGACTTTC.

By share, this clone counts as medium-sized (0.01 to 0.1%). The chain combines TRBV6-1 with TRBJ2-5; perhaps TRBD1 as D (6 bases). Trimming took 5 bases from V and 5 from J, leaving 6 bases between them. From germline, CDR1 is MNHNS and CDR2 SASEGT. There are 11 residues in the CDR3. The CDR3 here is CASSTGETQYF. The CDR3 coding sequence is TGTGCCAGCAGTACAGGGGAGACCCAGTACTTC.

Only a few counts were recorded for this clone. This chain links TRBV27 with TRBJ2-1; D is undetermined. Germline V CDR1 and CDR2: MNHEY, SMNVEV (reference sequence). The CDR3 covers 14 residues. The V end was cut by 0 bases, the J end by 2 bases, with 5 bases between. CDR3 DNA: TGTGCCAGCAGTTTATCGCTAACCTACAATGAGCAGTTCTTC. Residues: CASSLSLTYNEQFF.

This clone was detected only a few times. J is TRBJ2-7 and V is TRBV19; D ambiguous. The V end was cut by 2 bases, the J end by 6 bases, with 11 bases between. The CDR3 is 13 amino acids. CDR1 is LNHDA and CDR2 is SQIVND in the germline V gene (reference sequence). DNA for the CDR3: TGTGCCAGTAGTATAAGAAGGGAATCCGAGCAGTACTTC. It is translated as CASSIRRESEQYF.

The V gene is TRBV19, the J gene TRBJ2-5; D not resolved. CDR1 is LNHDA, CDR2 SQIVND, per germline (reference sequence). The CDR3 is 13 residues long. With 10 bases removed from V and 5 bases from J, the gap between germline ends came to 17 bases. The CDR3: CATQRGQGETQYF. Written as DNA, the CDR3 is TGTGCCACCCAAAGAGGCCAAGGGGAGACCCAGTACTTC.

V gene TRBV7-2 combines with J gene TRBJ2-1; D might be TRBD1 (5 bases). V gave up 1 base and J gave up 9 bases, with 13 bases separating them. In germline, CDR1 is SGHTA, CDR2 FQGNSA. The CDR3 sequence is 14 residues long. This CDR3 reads CASSLGQSVTEQFF. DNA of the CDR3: TGTGCCAGCAGCTTAGGACAGTCTGTGACTGAGCAGTTCTTC.

The DNA of the CDR3 is TGTGCCAGCACTCGGGCGGGGGGCCCCTACGAGCAGTACTTC. Its translation is CASTRAGGPYEQYF. The chain combines TRBV28 with TRBJ2-7, with 8 positions matching TRBD2. Germline CDR1 MDHEN, CDR2 SYDVKM. Germline trimming cut 7 bases from V and 2 bases from J; bases unmatched to any gene: 7. The CDR3 is made up of 14 amino acids.

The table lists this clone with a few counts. CDR3 sequence reads: CATSAPSSDDTQYF. CDR3 coding DNA: TGTGCCACCAGTGCCCCGAGCAGCGATGATACGCAGTATTTT. The chain combines TRBV24-1 with TRBJ2-3; no clear D. V was cut by 5 bases and J by 6 bases, with 14 bases left in between. The CDR3 covers 14 residues. CDR1 and CDR2 from the germline V gene are KGHDR and SFDVKD.